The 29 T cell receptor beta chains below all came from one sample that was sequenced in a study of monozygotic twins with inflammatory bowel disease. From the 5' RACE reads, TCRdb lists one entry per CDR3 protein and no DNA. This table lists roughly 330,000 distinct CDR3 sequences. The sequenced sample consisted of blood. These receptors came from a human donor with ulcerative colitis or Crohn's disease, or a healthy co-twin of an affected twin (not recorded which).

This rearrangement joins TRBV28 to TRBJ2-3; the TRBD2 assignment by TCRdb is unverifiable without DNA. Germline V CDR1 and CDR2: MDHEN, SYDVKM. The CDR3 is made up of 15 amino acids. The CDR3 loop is CASSTLGGAPDTQYF. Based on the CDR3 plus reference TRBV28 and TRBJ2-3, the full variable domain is DVKVTQSSRYLVKRTGEKVFLECVQDMDHENMFWYRQDPGLGLRLIYFSYDVKMKEKGDIPEGYSVSREKKERFSLILESASTNQTSMYLCASSTLGGAPDTQYFGPGTRLTVL.

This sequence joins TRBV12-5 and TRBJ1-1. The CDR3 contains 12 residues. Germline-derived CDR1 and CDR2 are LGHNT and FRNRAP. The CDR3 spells CASGLDNTEAFF.

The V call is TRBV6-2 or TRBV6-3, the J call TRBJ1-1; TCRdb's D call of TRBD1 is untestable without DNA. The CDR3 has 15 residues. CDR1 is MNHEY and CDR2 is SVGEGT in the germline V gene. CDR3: CASSYLDSGGTEAFF.

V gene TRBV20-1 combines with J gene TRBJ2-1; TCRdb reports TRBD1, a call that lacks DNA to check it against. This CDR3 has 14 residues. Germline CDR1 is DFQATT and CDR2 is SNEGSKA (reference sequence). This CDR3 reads CSAPRGQGYNEQFF.

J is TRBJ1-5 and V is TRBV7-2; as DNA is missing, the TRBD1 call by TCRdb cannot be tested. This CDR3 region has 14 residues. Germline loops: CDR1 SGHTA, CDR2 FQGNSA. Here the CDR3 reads CASSLPGQTQPQHF.

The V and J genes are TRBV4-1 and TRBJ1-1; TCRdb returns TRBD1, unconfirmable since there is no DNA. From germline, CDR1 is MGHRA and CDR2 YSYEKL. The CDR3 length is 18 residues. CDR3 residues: CASSQDRDRSYVNTEAFF.

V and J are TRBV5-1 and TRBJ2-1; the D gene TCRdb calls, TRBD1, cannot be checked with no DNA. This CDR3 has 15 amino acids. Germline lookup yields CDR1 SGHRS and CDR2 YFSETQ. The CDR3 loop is CASGQGVGAPHEQFF. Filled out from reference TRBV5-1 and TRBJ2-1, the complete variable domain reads KAGVTQTPRYLIKTRGQQVTLSCSPISGHRSVSWYQQTPGQGLQFLFEYFSETQRNKGNFPGRFSGRQFSNSRSEMNVSTLELGDSALYLCASGQGVGAPHEQFFGPGTRLTVL.

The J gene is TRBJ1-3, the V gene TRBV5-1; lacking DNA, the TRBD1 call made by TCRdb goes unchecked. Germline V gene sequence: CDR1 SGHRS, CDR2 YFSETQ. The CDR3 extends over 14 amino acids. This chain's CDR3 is CASSLEGMDSRSAF.

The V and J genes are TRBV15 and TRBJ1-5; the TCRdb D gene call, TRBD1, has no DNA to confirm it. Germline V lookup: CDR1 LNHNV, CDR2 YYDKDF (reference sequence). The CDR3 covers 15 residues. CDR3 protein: CATTSGGLLNQPQHF. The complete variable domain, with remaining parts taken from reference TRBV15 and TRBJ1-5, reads DAMVIQNPRYQVTQFGKPVTLSCSQTLNHNVMYWYQQKSSQAPKLLFHYYDKDFNNEADTPDNFQSRRPNTSFCFLDIRSPGLGDTAMYLCATTSGGLLNQPQHFGDGTRLSIL.

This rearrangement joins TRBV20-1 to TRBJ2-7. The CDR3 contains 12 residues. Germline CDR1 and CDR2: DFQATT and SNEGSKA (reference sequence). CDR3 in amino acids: CSASGAYYEQYF.

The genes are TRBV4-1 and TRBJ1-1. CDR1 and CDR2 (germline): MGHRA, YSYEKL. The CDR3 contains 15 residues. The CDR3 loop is CASSQDGVGNTEAFF.

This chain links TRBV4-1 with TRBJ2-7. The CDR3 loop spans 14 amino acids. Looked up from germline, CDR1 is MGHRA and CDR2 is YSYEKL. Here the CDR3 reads CASSQGTERYEQYF.

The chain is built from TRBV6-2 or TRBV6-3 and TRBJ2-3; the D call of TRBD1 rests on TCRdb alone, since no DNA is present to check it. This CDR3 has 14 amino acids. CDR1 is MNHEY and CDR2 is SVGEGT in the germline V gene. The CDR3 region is CASASGGRTDTQYF.

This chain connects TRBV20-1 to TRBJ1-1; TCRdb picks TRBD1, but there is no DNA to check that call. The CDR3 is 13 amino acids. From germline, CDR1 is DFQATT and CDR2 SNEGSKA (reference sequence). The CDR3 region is CSAKDSGGTEAFF.

CDR3 sequence reads: CASGGGGEQFF. The chain employs TRBV5-1 and TRBJ2-1; without DNA, the TCRdb call of TRBD2 cannot be checked. CDR1 SGHRS and CDR2 YFSETQ come from the germline V gene. The CDR3 spans 11 residues.

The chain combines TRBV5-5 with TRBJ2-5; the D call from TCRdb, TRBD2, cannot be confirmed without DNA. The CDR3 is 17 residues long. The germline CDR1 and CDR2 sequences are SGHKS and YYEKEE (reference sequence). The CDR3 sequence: CASSLSASSGVWETQYF.

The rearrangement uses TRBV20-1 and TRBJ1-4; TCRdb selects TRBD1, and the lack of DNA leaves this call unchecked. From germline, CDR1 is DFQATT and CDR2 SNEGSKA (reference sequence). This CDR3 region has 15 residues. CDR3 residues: CSARGGGATNEKLFF.

The CDR3: CASSVRLAASTDTQYF. The chain carries TRBV7-3 and TRBJ2-3. Germline CDR1 reads SGHTA; CDR2 reads FQGTGA. CDR3 length equals 16 residues.

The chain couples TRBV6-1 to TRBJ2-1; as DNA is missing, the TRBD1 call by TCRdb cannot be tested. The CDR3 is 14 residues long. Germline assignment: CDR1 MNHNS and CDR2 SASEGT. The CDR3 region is CASSATAAPNEQFF.

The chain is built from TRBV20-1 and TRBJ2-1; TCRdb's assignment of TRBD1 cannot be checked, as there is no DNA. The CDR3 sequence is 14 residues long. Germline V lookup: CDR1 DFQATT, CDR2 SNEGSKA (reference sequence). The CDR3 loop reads CSADPVARMGEQFF.

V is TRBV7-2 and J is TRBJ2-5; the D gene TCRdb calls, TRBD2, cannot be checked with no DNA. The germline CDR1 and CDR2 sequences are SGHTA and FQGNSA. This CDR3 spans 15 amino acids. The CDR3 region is CASSLASGGAQTQYF.

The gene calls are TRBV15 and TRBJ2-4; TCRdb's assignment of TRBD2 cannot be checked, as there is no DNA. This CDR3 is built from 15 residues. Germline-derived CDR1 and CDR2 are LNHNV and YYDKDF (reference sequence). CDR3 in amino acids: CATSRDGGSKNIQYF. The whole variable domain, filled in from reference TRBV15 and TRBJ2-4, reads DAMVIQNPRYQVTQFGKPVTLSCSQTLNHNVMYWYQQKSSQAPKLLFHYYDKDFNNEADTPDNFQSRRPNTSFCFLDIRSPGLGDTAMYLCATSRDGGSKNIQYFGAGTRLSVL.

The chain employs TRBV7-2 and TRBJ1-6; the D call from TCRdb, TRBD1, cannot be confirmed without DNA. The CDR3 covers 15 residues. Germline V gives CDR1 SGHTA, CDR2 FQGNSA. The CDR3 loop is CASSLVGTGDSPLHF.

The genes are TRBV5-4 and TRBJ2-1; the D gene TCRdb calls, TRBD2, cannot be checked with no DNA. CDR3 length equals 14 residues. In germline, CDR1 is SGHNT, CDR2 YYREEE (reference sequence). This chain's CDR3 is CASRGRGGTLEQFF.

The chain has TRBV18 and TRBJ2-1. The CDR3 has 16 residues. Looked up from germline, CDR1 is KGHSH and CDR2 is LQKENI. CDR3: CASSYLGGSSYNEQFF.

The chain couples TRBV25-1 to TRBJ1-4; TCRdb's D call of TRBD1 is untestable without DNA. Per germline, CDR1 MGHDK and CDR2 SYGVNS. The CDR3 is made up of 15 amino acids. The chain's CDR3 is CASSGRQNINEKLFF.

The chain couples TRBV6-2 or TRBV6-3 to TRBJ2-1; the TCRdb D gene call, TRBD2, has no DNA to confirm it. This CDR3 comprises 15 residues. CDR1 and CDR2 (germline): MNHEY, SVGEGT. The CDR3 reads CASAKRSGLYNEQFF.

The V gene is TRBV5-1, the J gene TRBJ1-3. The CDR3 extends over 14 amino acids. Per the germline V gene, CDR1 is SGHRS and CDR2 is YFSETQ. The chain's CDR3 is CASSSGLSGNTIYF.

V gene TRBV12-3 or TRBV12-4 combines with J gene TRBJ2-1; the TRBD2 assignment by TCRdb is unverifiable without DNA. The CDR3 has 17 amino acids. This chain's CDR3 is CASSFLASGASYNEQFF.